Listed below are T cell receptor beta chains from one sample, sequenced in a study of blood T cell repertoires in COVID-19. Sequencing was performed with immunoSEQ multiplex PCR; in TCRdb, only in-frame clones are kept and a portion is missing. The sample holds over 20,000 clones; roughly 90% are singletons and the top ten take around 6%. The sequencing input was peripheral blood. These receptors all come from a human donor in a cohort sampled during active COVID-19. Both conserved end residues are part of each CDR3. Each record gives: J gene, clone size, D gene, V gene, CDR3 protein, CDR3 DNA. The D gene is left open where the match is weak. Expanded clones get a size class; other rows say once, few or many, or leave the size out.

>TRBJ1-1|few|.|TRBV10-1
CASSESGAGEAFF
TGCGCCAGCAGTGAGTCTGGGGCGGGGGAAGCTTTCTTT
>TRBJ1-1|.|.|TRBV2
CATQVGLNTEAFF
TGTGCCACCCAGGTCGGATTGAACACTGAAGCTTTCTTT
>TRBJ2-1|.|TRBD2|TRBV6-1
CASSERGGSYNEQFF
TGTGCCAGCAGTGAACGCGGGGGGAGCTACAATGAGCAGTTCTTC
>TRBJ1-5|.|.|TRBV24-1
CATSDSGDQPQHF
TGTGCCACCAGTGATTCGGGGGATCAGCCCCAGCATTTT
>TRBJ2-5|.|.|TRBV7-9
CASSLVSSYQETQYF
TGTGCCAGCAGCTTAGTTTCGTCTTATCAGGAGACCCAGTACTTC
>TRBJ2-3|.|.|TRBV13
CASSLGTSWFDTQYF
TGTGCCAGCAGCTTAGGGACTAGTTGGTTTGATACGCAGTATTTT
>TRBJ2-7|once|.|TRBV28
CASSLGPGGREQYF
TGTGCCAGCAGTTTAGGTCCAGGGGGGCGCGAGCAGTACTTC
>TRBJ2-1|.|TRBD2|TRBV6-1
CASSEPPGLAVGEQFF
TGTGCCAGCAGTGAGCCTCCGGGACTAGCCGTGGGTGAGCAGTTCTTC
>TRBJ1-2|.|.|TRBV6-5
CASSYSTGYYGYTF
TGTGCCAGCAGTTACTCTACAGGGTACTATGGCTACACCTTC
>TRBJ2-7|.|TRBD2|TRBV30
CAWSPSGVEQYF
TGTGCCTGGAGTCCAAGCGGGGTCGAGCAGTACTTC
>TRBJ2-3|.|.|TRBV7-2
CASSFTLATTDTQYF
TGTGCCAGCAGCTTCACGCTAGCGACCACAGATACGCAGTATTTT
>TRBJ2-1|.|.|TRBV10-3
CAISGKTNGEQFF
TGTGCCATCAGTGGGAAGACTAATGGAGAGCAGTTCTTC
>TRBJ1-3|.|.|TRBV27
CASSPFTGNTIYF
TGTGCCAGCAGCCCGTTTACTGGAAACACCATATATTTT
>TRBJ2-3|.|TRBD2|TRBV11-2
CASSDGTSGRSTDTQYF
TGTGCCAGCAGCGATGGGACTAGCGGGAGGAGCACAGATACGCAGTATTTT
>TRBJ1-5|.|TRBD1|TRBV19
CASSPWTGGGQPQHF
TGTGCCAGTAGTCCCTGGACAGGGGGAGGCCAGCCCCAGCATTTT
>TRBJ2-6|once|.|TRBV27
CASSLGWRTLGANVLTF
TGTGCCAGCAGCCTAGGTTGGAGGACTCTGGGGGCCAACGTCCTGACTTTC
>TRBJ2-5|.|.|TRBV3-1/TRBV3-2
CASSQGPRGETQYF
TGTGCCAGCAGCCAAGGACCGCGGGGAGAGACCCAGTACTTC
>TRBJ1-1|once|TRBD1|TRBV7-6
CASSRSTQGDLTEAFF
TGTGCCAGCAGTCGCTCAACACAGGGGGACCTTACTGAAGCTTTCTTT
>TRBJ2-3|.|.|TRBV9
CASSVEWASDTQYF
TGTGCCAGCAGCGTAGAGTGGGCTAGCGATACGCAGTATTTT
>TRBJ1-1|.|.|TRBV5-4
CASSLEGEYRNTEAFF
TGTGCCAGCAGCTTGGAGGGGGAATATCGGAACACTGAAGCTTTCTTT
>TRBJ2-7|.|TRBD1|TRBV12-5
CASGTGTGGYEQYF
TGTGCTAGTGGTACCGGGACAGGGGGCTACGAGCAGTACTTC
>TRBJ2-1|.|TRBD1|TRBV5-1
CASSRDRGQNEQFF
TGCGCCAGCAGCCGGGACAGGGGGCAGAATGAGCAGTTCTTC
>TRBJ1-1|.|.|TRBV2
CASSRRGVNTEAFF
TGTGCCAGCAGTCGACGGGGAGTGAACACTGAAGCTTTCTTT
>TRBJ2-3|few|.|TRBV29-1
CSVFSSTDTQYF
TGCAGCGTTTTTTCTAGCACAGATACGCAGTATTTT
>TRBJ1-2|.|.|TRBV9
CASSVQGNYGYTF
TGTGCCAGCAGCGTTCAGGGTAACTATGGCTACACCTTC
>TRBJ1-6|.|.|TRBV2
CASSGTQTGPISPLHF
TGTGCCAGCAGTGGAACACAAACAGGACCGATTTCACCCCTCCACTTT
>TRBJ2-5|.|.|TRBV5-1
CASSSSRTEYQETQYF
TGCGCCAGCAGCTCGTCCCGGACAGAGTACCAAGAGACCCAGTACTTC
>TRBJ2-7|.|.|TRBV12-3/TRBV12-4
CASSWATYEQYF
TGTGCCAGCAGTTGGGCTACGTACGAGCAGTACTTC
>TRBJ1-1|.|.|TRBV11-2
CATTSRGVEAFF
TGTGCCACGACCTCCCGCGGGGTTGAAGCTTTCTTT
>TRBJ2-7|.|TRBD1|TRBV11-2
CASSDRQGAEQF
TGTGCCAGCAGCGACCGACAGGGCGCGGAACAATTC
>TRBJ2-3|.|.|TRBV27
CASSVTVAVTDTQYF
TGTGCCAGCAGTGTGACAGTAGCTGTGACAGATACGCAGTATTTT
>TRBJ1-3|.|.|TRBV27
CASSFARGGGGNTIYF
TGTGCCAGCAGTTTCGCGAGGGGGGGAGGTGGAAACACCATATATTTT
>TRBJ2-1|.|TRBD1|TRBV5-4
CASTQTGGNYEQFF
TGTGCCAGCACCCAGACAGGGGGCAATTATGAGCAGTTCTTC
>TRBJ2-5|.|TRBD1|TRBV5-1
CASSFGGGTGETQYF
TGCGCCAGCAGCTTTGGAGGGGGGACAGGAGAGACCCAGTACTTC
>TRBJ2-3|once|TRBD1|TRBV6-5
CASSIGQGSDTQYF
TGTGCCAGCAGTATCGGACAGGGCTCAGATACGCAGTATTTT
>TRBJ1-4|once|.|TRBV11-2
CASSLEPSEKLFF
TGTGCCAGCAGCTTAGAACCCAGTGAAAAACTGTTTTTT
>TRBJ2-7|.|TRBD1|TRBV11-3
CASSMGQASYEQYF
TGTGCCAGCAGCATGGGACAGGCATCCTACGAGCAGTACTTC